What follows are 21 T cell receptor beta chains derived from one specimen sequenced in a study of blood T cell repertoires in COVID-19. Assay used: immunoSEQ multiplex PCR; TCRdb lists only in-frame clones, some missing. Of fewer than 250,000 clones listed, about 88% are singletons. The sequencing sample was made of peripheral blood. These receptors all stem from a man aged 35 to 55 with acute or convalescent COVID-19.

This rearrangement joins TRBV21-1 to TRBJ1-1; the DNA was not compared with TRBD1, the D call given in the table. TRBV21-1 is deemed a pseudogene. The CDR3 loop spans 15 amino acids. CDR3 bases: TGTGCCAGCAGACCCCGGAGACAGGGGGCCCCTGAAGCTTTCTTT. This translates into CASRPRRQGAPEAFF.

The chain carries TRBV5-1 and TRBJ2-3, with 7 nucleotides matching TRBD1. This CDR3 is built from 15 residues. The V gene end was trimmed by 0 bases and the J gene end by 8 bases; junction bases not matched to a gene: 9. CDR1 SGHRS and CDR2 YFSETQ come from the germline V gene. CDR3 amino acids: CASSLAQGISTTQYF. For the CDR3, the DNA is TGCGCCAGCAGCTTGGCACAGGGGATAAGCACTACGCAGTATTTT.

The chain employs TRBV7-3 and TRBJ1-6, with 9 bases matching TRBD1. The CDR3 sequence is 15 residues long. Germline V lookup: CDR1 SGHTA, CDR2 FQGTGA. V shed 5 bases and J 9 bases; nucleotides not matched to a gene: 8. The DNA of the CDR3 is TGTGCCAGCAGCCTAGGACAGGGGCCGGGTTCACCCCTCCACTTT. This codes for CASSLGQGPGSPLHF.

The V call is TRBV10-3, the J call TRBJ2-1; a possible D gene is TRBD1 (6 bases). Between the trimmed V and J ends, which lost 6 bases and 0 bases, there was a span of 12 bases. Germline V gives CDR1 ENHRY, CDR2 SYGVKD. The CDR3 is made up of 15 amino acids. CDR3 protein: CAISRDISSYNEQFF. CDR3 sequence (DNA): TGTGCCATCAGCCGGGACATTAGCTCCTACAATGAGCAGTTCTTC.

Comment on this clone: Other nucleotide sequences from this sample produce the same CDR3. The gene calls are TRBV6-5 and TRBJ1-1, with D uncertain. The CDR3 has 12 amino acids. Germline V CDR1 and CDR2: MNHEY, SVGAGI. V was shortened by 2 bases and J by 6 bases, with 7 bases between the two germline ends. The DNA for the CDR3 is TGTGCCAGCAGTTACCGGGGAGCTGAAGCTTTCTTT. Translating gives CASSYRGAEAFF.

CDR3 bases: TGTGCCAGCAGCGATACCTACGGACAGGGAAGTTATGGCTACACCTTC. It translates to CASSDTYGQGSYGYTF. This chain joins TRBV7-2 and TRBJ1-2; TRBD1 matches 8 bases. In germline, CDR1 is SGHTA, CDR2 FQGNSA. J gave up 5 bases and V 5 bases, and 13 bases lay outside the gene matches. The CDR3 has 16 residues.

The chain is built from TRBV19 and TRBJ2-1; TRBD2 aligns across 11 bases. V trimming: 5 bases; J trimming: 3 bases; junction bases outside the gene matches: 3. Germline CDR1 LNHDA, CDR2 SQIVND (reference sequence). The CDR3 extends over 15 amino acids. CDR3 sequence reads: CASSASGGNYNEQFF. CDR3 bases: TGTGCCAGTAGTGCTAGCGGGGGGAACTACAATGAGCAGTTCTTC.

The chain links TRBV7-8 to TRBJ2-5, with a possible D match to TRBD2 (6 bases). The CDR3 loop spans 14 amino acids. V gave up 5 bases and J gave up 2 bases, with 12 bases separating them. Germline V gene data show CDR1 as SGHVS and CDR2 as FQNEAQ. CDR3 in DNA: TGTGCCAGCAGCACAGCCGGGAGACAAGAGACCCAGTACTTC. Translated: CASSTAGRQETQYF.

The V gene is TRBV28, the J gene TRBJ1-3; 9 bases map to TRBD1. V was clipped by 5 bases and J by 0 bases; unmatched bases: 8. The CDR3 is 17 amino acids. Germline V gene sequence: CDR1 MDHEN, CDR2 SYDVKM. The CDR3 DNA reads TGTGCCAGCAGTACACAGGGGGCTATTTTCTCTGGAAACACCATATATTTT. Protein: CASSTQGAIFSGNTIYF. The whole variable domain, filled in from reference TRBV28 and TRBJ1-3, reads DVKVTQSSRYLVKRTGEKVFLECVQDMDHENMFWYRQDPGLGLRLIYFSYDVKMKEKGDIPEGYSVSREKKERFSLILESASTNQTSMYLCASSTQGAIFSGNTIYFGEGSWLTVV.

The V gene is TRBV2, the J gene TRBJ2-1, with 10 bases matching TRBD2. The CDR3 contains 16 residues. Unmatched junction bases numbered 8, after V lost 0 bases and J lost 9 bases. Germline V gene data show CDR1 as SNHLY and CDR2 as FYNNEI. The CDR3 reads CASSEAGSGGPGEQFF. DNA of the CDR3: TGTGCCAGCAGTGAAGCAGGTAGCGGGGGGCCGGGTGAGCAGTTCTTC.

This clone came up once. The rearrangement joins TRBV5-1 to TRBJ1-1; no definite D call. The CDR3 consists of 16 residues. The ends were cut back, 4 bases at V and 6 bases at J, with 22 bases in the middle. Germline V gene lookup returns CDR1 SGHRS and CDR2 YFSETQ. The CDR3 DNA is TGCGCCAGCAGCCTCCACACGGCCGCGGTCAGCTCTGAAGCTTTCTTT. Translated: CASSLHTAAVSSEAFF. The whole variable domain, remainder taken from reference TRBV5-1 and TRBJ1-1, is KAGVTQTPRYLIKTRGQQVTLSCSPISGHRSVSWYQQTPGQGLQFLFEYFSETQRNKGNFPGRFSGRQFSNSRSEMNVSTLELGDSALYLCASSLHTAAVSSEAFFGQGTRLTVV.

This chain links TRBV6-5 with TRBJ1-2; 7 bases align to TRBD1. The CDR3 is 14 amino acids. Looked up from germline, CDR1 is MNHEY and CDR2 is SVGAGI. Trimming at V came to 4 bases and at J to 0 bases, leaving 2 bases not matched to a gene. This chain's CDR3 is CASSWTGSNYGYTF. The CDR3 DNA sequence: TGTGCCAGCAGTTGGACAGGATCTAACTATGGCTACACCTTC.

The chain has TRBV5-4 and TRBJ2-1; 13 bases agree with TRBD2. The CDR3 is 16 amino acids. CDR1 and CDR2 from the germline V gene are SGHNT and YYREEE (reference sequence). Trimming at V came to 4 bases and at J to 5 bases, leaving 6 bases not matched to a gene. This chain's CDR3 is CASSHNGLAGDNEQFF. The CDR3 DNA reads TGTGCCAGCAGCCATAACGGACTAGCGGGGGACAATGAGCAGTTCTTC.

The chain links TRBV3-1 (or the pseudogene TRBV3-2) to TRBJ1-3; no reliable D call. The CDR3 is made up of 15 amino acids. Trimming removed 1 base at V and 0 bases at J, with 7 bases between. Germline V lookup: CDR1 LGHDT, CDR2 YNNKEL (reference sequence). CDR3 loop: CASSQARSSGNTIYF. CDR3 DNA sequence: TGTGCCAGCAGCCAAGCGAGAAGCTCTGGAAACACCATATATTTT.

This chain links TRBV30 with TRBJ1-6; tentatively, D is TRBD1 (6 bases). The CDR3 covers 15 residues. Germline CDR1 and CDR2: GTSNPN and SVGIG (reference sequence). Trimming removed 2 bases at V and 7 bases at J, with 15 bases between. The CDR3 here is CAWSMVGGRNSPLHF. The CDR3 DNA reads as TGTGCCTGGAGTATGGTGGGGGGGCGGAATTCACCCCTCCACTTT.

V gene TRBV18 combines with J gene TRBJ1-2; possibly TRBD1 for D (5 bases). This CDR3 region has 15 residues. CDR1 is KGHSH, CDR2 LQKENI, per germline. Trimming pared 4 bases from V and 4 bases from J, leaving 16 bases between. CDR3 DNA: TGTGCCAGCTCACTAATGGACACCTTGGCCTATGGCTACACCTTC. Translating it yields CASSLMDTLAYGYTF.

The V and J genes are TRBV15 and TRBJ2-1; weak D call: TRBD1 (6 bases). V gave up 4 bases and J gave up 4 bases, with 17 bases separating them. Germline CDR1 LNHNV, CDR2 YYDKDF (reference sequence). CDR3 size: 16 residues. As DNA, the CDR3 is TGTGCCACCAGCAACAGGGACCGTGGGGGTTACAATGAGCAGTTCTTC. This gives the protein CATSNRDRGGYNEQFF.

The V and J genes are TRBV6-5 and TRBJ1-1; D ambiguous. CDR1 and CDR2 (germline): MNHEY, SVGAGI. V gave up 8 bases and J gave up 7 bases, with 17 bases separating them. This CDR3 is built from 13 residues. This CDR3 is CASRNHISGEAFF. The CDR3 DNA follows: TGTGCCAGCCGAAACCATATCAGCGGTGAAGCTTTCTTT.

The CDR3 DNA is TGTGCCAGCAGCTTACTAGGTGGGGATACAGATACGCAGTATTTT. This translates into CASSLLGGDTDTQYF. The chain employs TRBV6-5 and TRBJ2-3, with TRBD2 as a possible D gene (5 bases). The CDR3 sequence is 15 residues long. V was trimmed by 6 bases and J by 3 bases, leaving 16 bases between them. CDR1 MNHEY and CDR2 SVGAGI come from the germline V gene.

The rearrangement joins TRBV9 to TRBJ2-1, with TRBD2 matching 9 bases. Germline-derived CDR1 and CDR2 are SGDLS and YYNGEE. The J segment lost 3 bases and the V segment lost 3 bases, leaving 7 bases of the junction unmatched. The CDR3 extends over 16 amino acids. The CDR3 DNA reads TGTGCCAGCAGCGCCCCTGAGCGGGGGGACTACAATGAGCAGTTCTTC. It yields the protein CASSAPERGDYNEQFF.

The J gene is TRBJ1-4, the V gene TRBV28, with D unclear. The V end was cut by 4 bases, the J end by 8 bases, with 5 bases between. CDR1 MDHEN and CDR2 SYDVKM come from the germline V gene. The CDR3 loop spans 11 amino acids. CDR3 protein: CASSSREKLFF. DNA of the CDR3: TGTGCCAGCAGTTCCAGGGAAAAACTGTTTTTT.